This TCR beta chain was profiled in a study of T-cell reconstitution after alpha-beta-depleted transplantation in children. Unique molecular identifiers tagged the TCRbeta library. TCRdb reanalysed the PCR reads using MiXCR and keeps one entry per CDR3 protein. This table holds 350,000 to 450,000 distinct CDR3 sequences, just over 20% found once. This clonotype appeared many times. CDR3 length: 13 amino acids. Between the trimmed V and J ends, which lost 6 bases and 0 bases, there was a span of 12 bases. CDR1 and CDR2 from the germline V gene are SQVTM and ANQGSEA. The chain links TRBV29-1 to TRBJ2-7, with a weak D call TRBD1 (6 bases). This sample comprised PBMCs from the stem cell graft donor, obtained from the stem cell graft. This receptor was taken from a human donor who donated a stem cell graft to a child with acute myeloid leukemia. The CDR3 DNA follows: TGCAGCGTCGGTCGGGACAACTCCTACGAGCAGTACTTC. Translation: CSVGRDNSYEQYF.